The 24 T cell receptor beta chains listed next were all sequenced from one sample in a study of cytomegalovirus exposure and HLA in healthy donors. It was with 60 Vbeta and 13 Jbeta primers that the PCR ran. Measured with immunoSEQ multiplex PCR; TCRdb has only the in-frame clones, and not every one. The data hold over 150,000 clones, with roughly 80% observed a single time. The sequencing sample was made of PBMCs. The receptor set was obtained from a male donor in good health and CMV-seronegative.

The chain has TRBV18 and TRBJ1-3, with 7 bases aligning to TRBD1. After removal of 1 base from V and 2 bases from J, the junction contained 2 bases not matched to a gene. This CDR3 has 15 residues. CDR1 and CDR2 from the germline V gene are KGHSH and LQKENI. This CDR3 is CASSPRQGAGNTIYF. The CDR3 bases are TGTGCCAGCTCACCACGGCAGGGGGCTGGAAACACCATATATTTT.

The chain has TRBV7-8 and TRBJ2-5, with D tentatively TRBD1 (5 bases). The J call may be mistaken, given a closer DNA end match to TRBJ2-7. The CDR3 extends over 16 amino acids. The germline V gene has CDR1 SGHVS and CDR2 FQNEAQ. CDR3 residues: CASSLALSPGRYEQYF. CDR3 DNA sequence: TGTGCCAGCAGCTTAGCGCTTAGTCCAGGGCGCTACGAGCAGTACTTC.

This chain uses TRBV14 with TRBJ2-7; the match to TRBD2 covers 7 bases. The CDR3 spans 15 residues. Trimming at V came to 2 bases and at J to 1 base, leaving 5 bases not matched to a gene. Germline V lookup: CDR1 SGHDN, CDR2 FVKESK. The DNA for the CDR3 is TGTGCCAGCAGCCAACTAGCGGCTTGGTCCTACGAGCAGTACTTC. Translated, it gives CASSQLAAWSYEQYF.

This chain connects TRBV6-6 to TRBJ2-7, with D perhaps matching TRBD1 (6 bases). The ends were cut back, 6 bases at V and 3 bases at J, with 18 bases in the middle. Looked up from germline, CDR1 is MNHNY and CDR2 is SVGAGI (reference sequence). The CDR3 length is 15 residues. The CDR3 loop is CASRQDSRPIYEQYF. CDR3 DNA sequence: TGTGCCAGCAGGCAGGACAGCCGACCGATCTACGAGCAGTACTTC.

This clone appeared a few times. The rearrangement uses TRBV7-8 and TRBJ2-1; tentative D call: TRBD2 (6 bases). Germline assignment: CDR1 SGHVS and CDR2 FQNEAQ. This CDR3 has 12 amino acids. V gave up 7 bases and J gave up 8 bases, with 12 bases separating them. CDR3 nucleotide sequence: TGTGCCAGCAACCGTGCTAGCGATGAGCAGTTCTTC. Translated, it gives CASNRASDEQFF.

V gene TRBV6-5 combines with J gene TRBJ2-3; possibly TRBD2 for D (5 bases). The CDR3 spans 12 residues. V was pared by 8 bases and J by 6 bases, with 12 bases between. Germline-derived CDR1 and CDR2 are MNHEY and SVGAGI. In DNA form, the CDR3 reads TGTGCCAGCGGCCGAGTAGCGGATACGCAGTATTTT. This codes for CASGRVADTQYF.

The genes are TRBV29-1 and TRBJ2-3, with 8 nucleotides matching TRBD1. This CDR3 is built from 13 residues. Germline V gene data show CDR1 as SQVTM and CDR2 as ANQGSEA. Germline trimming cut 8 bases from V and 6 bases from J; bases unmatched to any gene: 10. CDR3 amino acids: CSLRQGKGDTQYF. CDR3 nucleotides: TGCAGCCTTCGACAGGGGAAGGGGGATACGCAGTATTTT.

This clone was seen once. This CDR3 reads CASSLRRQPNEKLFF. Here the CDR3 DNA reads TGTGCCAGCAGCTTAAGAAGACAGCCTAATGAAAAACTGTTTTTT. This sequence joins TRBV7-8 and TRBJ1-4; maybe TRBD1 (5 bases). Germline V gene lookup returns CDR1 SGHVS and CDR2 FQNEAQ. The CDR3 is made up of 15 amino acids. V lost 2 bases to trimming and J lost 3 bases, with 10 bases between them.

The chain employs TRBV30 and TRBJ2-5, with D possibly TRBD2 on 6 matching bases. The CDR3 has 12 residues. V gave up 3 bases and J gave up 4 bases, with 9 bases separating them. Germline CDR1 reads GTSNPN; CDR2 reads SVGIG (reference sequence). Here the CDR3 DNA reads TGTGCCTGGAGGCGGGACGGAGAGACCCAGTACTTC. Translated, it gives CAWRRDGETQYF.

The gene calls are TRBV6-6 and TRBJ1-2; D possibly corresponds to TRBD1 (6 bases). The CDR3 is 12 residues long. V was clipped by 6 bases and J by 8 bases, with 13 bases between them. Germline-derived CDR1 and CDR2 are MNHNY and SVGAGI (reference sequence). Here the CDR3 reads CASSQTQGGYTF. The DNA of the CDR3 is TGTGCCAGCAGCCAAACACAGGGCGGCTACACCTTC.

The CDR3 spells CASSVQKNTEAFF. The CDR3 nucleotides read TGTGCCAGCAGCGTCCAGAAGAACACTGAAGCTTTCTTT. The gene calls are TRBV6-4 and TRBJ1-1; D gene unclear. The germline CDR1 and CDR2 sequences are MRHNA and SNTAGT. The V and J ends lost 6 bases and 1 base respectively, with 9 bases between them. The CDR3 is 13 amino acids.

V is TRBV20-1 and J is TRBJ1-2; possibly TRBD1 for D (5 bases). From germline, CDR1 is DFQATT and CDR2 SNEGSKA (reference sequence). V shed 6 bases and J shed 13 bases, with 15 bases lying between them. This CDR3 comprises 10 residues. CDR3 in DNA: TGCAGTGCGACGCCAGGGAAGGCCACCTTC. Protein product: CSATPGKATF.

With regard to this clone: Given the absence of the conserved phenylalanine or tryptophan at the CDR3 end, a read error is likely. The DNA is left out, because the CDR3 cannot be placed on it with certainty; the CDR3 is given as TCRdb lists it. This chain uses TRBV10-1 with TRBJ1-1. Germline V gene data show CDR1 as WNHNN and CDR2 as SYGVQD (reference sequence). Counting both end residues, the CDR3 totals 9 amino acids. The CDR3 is CASSDVFSR.

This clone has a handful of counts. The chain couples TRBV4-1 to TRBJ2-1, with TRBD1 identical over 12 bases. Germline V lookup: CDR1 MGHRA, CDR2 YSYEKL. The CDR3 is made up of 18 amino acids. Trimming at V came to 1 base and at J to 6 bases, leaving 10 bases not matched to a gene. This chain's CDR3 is CASSQGDRGQGIINEQFF. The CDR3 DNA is TGCGCCAGCAGCCAAGGGGACAGGGGGCAAGGTATTATCAATGAGCAGTTCTTC.

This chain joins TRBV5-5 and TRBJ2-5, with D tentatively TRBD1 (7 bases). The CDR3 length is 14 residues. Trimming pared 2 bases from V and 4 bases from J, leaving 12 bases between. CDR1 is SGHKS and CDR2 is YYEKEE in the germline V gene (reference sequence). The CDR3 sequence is CASSFGQGGETQYF. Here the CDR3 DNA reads TGTGCCAGCAGCTTTGGGCAGGGGGGAGAGACCCAGTACTTC.

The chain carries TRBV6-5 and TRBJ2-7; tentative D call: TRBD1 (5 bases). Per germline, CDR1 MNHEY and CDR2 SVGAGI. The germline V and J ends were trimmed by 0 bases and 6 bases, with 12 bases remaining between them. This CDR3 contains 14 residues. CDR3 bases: TGTGCCAGCAGTTACTCAGGGGTCTCCGGCGAGCAGTACTTC. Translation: CASSYSGVSGEQYF.

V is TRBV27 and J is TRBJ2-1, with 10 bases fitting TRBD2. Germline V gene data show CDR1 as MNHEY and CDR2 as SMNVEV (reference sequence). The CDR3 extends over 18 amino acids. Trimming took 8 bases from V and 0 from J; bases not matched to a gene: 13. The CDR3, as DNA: TGTGCCAGCGGCCACAGCGGGGGGGCCTTTACCTCCTACAATGAGCAGTTCTTC. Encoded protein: CASGHSGGAFTSYNEQFF.

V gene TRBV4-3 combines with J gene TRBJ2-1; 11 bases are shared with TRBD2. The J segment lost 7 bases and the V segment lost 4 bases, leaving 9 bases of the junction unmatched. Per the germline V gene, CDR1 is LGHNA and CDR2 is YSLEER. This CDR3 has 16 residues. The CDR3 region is CASSPSLAGEGNEQFF. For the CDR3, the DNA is TGCGCCAGCAGCCCCTCACTAGCGGGAGAGGGGAATGAGCAGTTCTTC.

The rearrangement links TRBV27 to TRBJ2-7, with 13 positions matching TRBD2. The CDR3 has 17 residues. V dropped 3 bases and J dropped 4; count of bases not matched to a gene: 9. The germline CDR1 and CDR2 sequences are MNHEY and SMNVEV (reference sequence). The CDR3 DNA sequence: TGTGCCAGCAGTTTCTCCTCGGGGACTAGCGGGACGTACGAGCAGTACTTC. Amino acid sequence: CASSFSSGTSGTYEQYF.

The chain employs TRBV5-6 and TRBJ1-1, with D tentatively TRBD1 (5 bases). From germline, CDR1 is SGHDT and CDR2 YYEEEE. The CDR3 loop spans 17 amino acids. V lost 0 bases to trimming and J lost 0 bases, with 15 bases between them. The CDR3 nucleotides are TGTGCCAGCAGCTTGGGGATTAGGGGAATGGTGAACACTGAAGCTTTCTTT. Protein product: CASSLGIRGMVNTEAFF.

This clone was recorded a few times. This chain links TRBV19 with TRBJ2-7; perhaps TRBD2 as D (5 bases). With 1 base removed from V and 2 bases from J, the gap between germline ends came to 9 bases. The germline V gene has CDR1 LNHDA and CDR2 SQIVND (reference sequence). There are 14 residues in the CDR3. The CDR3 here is CASSIGGSAYEQYF. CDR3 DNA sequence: TGTGCCAGTAGTATAGGCGGGTCCGCCTACGAGCAGTACTTC. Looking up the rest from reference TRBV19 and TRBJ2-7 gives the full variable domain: DGGITQSPKYLFRKEGQNVTLSCEQNLNHDAMYWYRQDPGQGLRLIYYSQIVNDFQKGDIAEGYSVSREKKESFPLTVTSAQKNPTAFYLCASSIGGSAYEQYFGPGTRLTVT.

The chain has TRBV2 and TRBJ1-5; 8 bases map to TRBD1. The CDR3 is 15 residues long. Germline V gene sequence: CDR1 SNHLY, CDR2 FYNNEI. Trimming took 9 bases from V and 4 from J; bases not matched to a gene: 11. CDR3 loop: CASDRGSGRNQPQHF. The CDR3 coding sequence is TGTGCCAGTGACAGGGGCAGTGGAAGGAATCAGCCCCAGCATTTT.

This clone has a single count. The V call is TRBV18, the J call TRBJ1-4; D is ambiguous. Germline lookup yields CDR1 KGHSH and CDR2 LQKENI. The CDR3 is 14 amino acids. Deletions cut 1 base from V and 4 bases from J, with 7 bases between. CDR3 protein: CASSPQKSNEKLFF. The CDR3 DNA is TGTGCCAGCTCACCACAGAAGAGTAATGAAAAACTGTTTTTT. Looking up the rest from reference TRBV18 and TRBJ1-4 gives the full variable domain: NAGVMQNPRHLVRRRGQEARLRCSPMKGHSHVYWYRQLPEEGLKFMVYLQKENIIDESGMPKERFSAEFPKEGPSILRIQQVVRGDSAAYFCASSPQKSNEKLFFGSGTQLSVL.

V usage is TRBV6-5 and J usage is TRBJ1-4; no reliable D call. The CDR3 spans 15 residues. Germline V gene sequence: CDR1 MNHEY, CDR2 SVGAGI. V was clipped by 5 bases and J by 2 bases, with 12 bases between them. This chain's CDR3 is CASSLGGWTNEKLFF. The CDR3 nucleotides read TGTGCCAGCAGTCTGGGAGGGTGGACTAATGAAAAACTGTTTTTT.